The entry that follows covers one T cell receptor beta chain sequence. Its antigen remains unidentified. The sample belongs to a study of monozygotic twins with inflammatory bowel disease. Study-wide results and limits: Inverse Simpson values showed less TCRbeta diversity in IBD patients than in their healthy co-twins. IBD patients shared fewer clonotypes with others than healthy twins, especially with disease activity.

UMIs with a 6-nucleotide sample barcode were added by template switching. Amplification used two nested PCRs: 15 to 20 cycles, then eight to ten cycles, on TCRalpha/TCRbeta cDNA. TCRdb derives one entry per CDR3 protein from the 5' RACE reads, leaving out DNA. The listing contains 150,000 to 200,000 distinct CDR3 sequences. Germline V gives CDR1 DFQATT, CDR2 SNEGSKA (reference sequence). The CDR3 contains 18 residues. The chain is built from TRBV20-1 and TRBJ1-6; TCRdb's D call of TRBD1 is untestable without DNA. The sequence came from a human donor with ulcerative colitis or Crohn's disease, or a healthy co-twin of an affected twin (not recorded which). What was sequenced was blood. CDR3: CSARDPRGQGARNSPLHF.